A single sample gave rise to the 29 T cell receptor beta chains below, sequenced in a study of Ad26.COV2.S vaccination and SARS-CoV-2 variants. Treatment here: some 20 received Ad26.COV2.S at low or high dose, single or two shots; five or six received placebo; per-sample allocation not given. All samples were drawn on day 63, counting from the first vaccine or placebo injection. The repertoire was sequenced with immunoSEQ multiplex PCR; TCRdb's copy has only in-frame clones and lacks some. The sample carries more than 300,000 clones, just over 85% recorded once. The sample was peripheral blood, taken in a trial of Ad26.COV2.S vaccine versus placebo. These receptor sequences come from a person aged 18-65 years who received the Ad26.COV2.S COVID-19 vaccine or a placebo.

The chain carries TRBV7-6 and TRBJ1-4, with 8 nucleotides matching TRBD1. The CDR3 extends over 15 amino acids. Germline CDR1 and CDR2: SGHVS and FNYEAQ. V shed 5 bases, J shed 8 bases, and the junction held 10 bases outside the gene matches. The CDR3 reads CASSPWQGAAEKLFF. CDR3 in DNA: TGTGCCAGCAGCCCATGGCAGGGGGCAGCAGAAAAACTGTTTTTT. Complete variable domain (other parts from reference TRBV7-6 and TRBJ1-4): GAGVSQSPRYKVTKRGQDVALRCDPISGHVSLYWYRQALGQGPEFLTYFNYEAQQDKSGLPNDRFSAERPEGSISTLTIQRTEQRDSAMYRCASSPWQGAAEKLFFGSGTQLSVL.

This clone was counted a single time. The chain uses TRBV7-2 and TRBJ2-3, with a weak D call TRBD1 (5 bases). Between the trimmed V and J ends, which lost 7 bases and 5 bases, there was a span of 13 bases. This CDR3 comprises 13 residues. CDR1 and CDR2 from the germline V gene are SGHTA and FQGNSA. DNA for the CDR3: TGTGCCAGCACCCTAAATAGGGGAGATACGCAGTATTTT. Its protein product is CASTLNRGDTQYF.

This clone was counted only a few times. This sequence joins TRBV5-1 and TRBJ2-2, with D maybe TRBD1 (7 bases). Germline V CDR1 and CDR2: SGHRS, YFSETQ. The CDR3 consists of 15 residues. The V and J ends lost 0 bases and 6 bases respectively, with 12 bases between them. CDR3 DNA sequence: TGCGCCAGCAGCTTGGTACCAGGGGGGTCCGGGGAGCTGTTTTTT. It yields the protein CASSLVPGGSGELFF.

This clone was found once. The rearrangement links TRBV3-1 (or the pseudogene TRBV3-2) to TRBJ1-2, with TRBD1 matching over 7 bases. This CDR3 comprises 15 residues. Unmatched junction bases numbered 9, after V lost 4 bases and J lost 4 bases. Looked up from germline, CDR1 is LGHDT and CDR2 is YNNKEL (reference sequence). For the CDR3, the DNA is TGTGCCAGCAGCCTTAAAGCCAGGGGGGTCTATGGCTACACCTTC. Its translation is CASSLKARGVYGYTF.

This chain connects TRBV11-3 to TRBJ2-1; 14 bases are a match to TRBD2. This CDR3 comprises 16 residues. From germline, CDR1 is SGHNT and CDR2 YENEEA. The J segment lost 9 bases and the V segment lost 5 bases, leaving 9 bases of the junction unmatched. The CDR3 loop reads CASSQPTSGGAVEQFF. The DNA for the CDR3 is TGTGCCAGCAGCCAACCGACTAGCGGGGGGGCGGTTGAGCAGTTCTTC.

The V gene is TRBV3-1 (or the pseudogene TRBV3-2), the J gene TRBJ1-1; D is undetermined. CDR3 length equals 13 residues. V lost 5 bases to trimming and J lost 2 bases, with 9 bases between them. Germline values: CDR1 LGHDT, CDR2 YNNKEL (reference sequence). The CDR3: CASSKGSNTEAFF. Here the CDR3 DNA reads TGTGCCAGCAGCAAAGGCAGTAACACTGAAGCTTTCTTT.

This chain connects TRBV5-1 to TRBJ2-7; 10 positions match TRBD1. V dropped 3 bases and J dropped 4; count of bases not matched to a gene: 7. The CDR3 is 15 amino acids. Germline CDR1 and CDR2: SGHRS and YFSETQ. In DNA, the CDR3 is TGCGCCAGCAGCTCGGGGACAGGGGACCCTTACGAGCAGTACTTC. Its protein is CASSSGTGDPYEQYF. Supplemented by reference TRBV5-1 and TRBJ2-7, the full variable domain reads KAGVTQTPRYLIKTRGQQVTLSCSPISGHRSVSWYQQTPGQGLQFLFEYFSETQRNKGNFPGRFSGRQFSNSRSEMNVSTLELGDSALYLCASSSGTGDPYEQYFGPGTRLTVT.

The J gene is TRBJ2-6, the V gene TRBV5-1; unclear D gene. V was clipped by 4 bases and J by 2 bases, with 13 bases between them. Germline V gives CDR1 SGHRS, CDR2 YFSETQ. This CDR3 region has 16 residues. CDR3 loop: CASSPRAGTGANVLTF. The CDR3 DNA reads TGCGCCAGCAGCCCTAGGGCAGGAACTGGGGCCAACGTCCTGACTTTC.

V and J are TRBV7-2 and TRBJ2-5; D is unclear. The V gene lost 3 bases and the J gene lost 4 bases, with 12 bases spanning the gap. Germline CDR1 reads SGHTA; CDR2 reads FQGNSA. CDR3 length: 14 residues. CDR3 region: CASSLGKGRETQYF. DNA of the CDR3: TGTGCCAGCAGCTTGGGAAAAGGGCGAGAGACCCAGTACTTC.

This clone has just one count. V and J are TRBV5-1 and TRBJ1-5; D remains unclear. Germline V gene data show CDR1 as SGHRS and CDR2 as YFSETQ. This CDR3 has 14 residues. Between the trimmed V and J ends, which lost 0 bases and 6 bases, there was a span of 10 bases. The CDR3 loop reads CASSLGGLGQPQHF. In nucleotides, the CDR3 is TGCGCCAGCAGCTTGGGAGGATTGGGTCAGCCCCAGCATTTT. The variable domain in full, with the rest retrieved from reference TRBV5-1 and TRBJ1-5, is KAGVTQTPRYLIKTRGQQVTLSCSPISGHRSVSWYQQTPGQGLQFLFEYFSETQRNKGNFPGRFSGRQFSNSRSEMNVSTLELGDSALYLCASSLGGLGQPQHFGDGTRLSIL.

The gene calls are TRBV5-1 and TRBJ1-1, with D hard to call. The CDR3 loop spans 16 amino acids. Germline CDR1 is SGHRS and CDR2 is YFSETQ. Trimming took off 0 bases at V and 2 bases at J, with 14 bases between the two ends. The CDR3 sequence is CASSLEGNRGNTEAFF. For the CDR3, the DNA is TGCGCCAGCAGCTTGGAGGGTAACCGGGGAAACACTGAAGCTTTCTTT.

As for this clone: Other DNA sequences in the sample encode the same CDR3. V and J are TRBV7-9 and TRBJ1-3; 9 positions agree with TRBD1. Germline-derived CDR1 and CDR2 are SEHNR and FQNEAQ (reference sequence). The CDR3 spans 13 residues. Unmatched junction bases numbered 3, after V lost 5 bases and J lost 7 bases. In nucleotides, the CDR3 is TGTGCCAGCAGCCTAGGACAGGGGAACACCATATATTTT. It encodes CASSLGQGNTIYF. The full variable domain, in which reference TRBV7-9 and TRBJ1-3 provide the parts outside the CDR3, is DTGVSQNPRHKITKRGQNVTFRCDPISEHNRLYWYRQTLGQGPEFLTYFQNEAQLEKSRLLSDRFSAERPKGSFSTLEIQRTEQGDSAMYLCASSLGQGNTIYFGEGSWLTVV.

The chain carries TRBV18 and TRBJ1-2, with D perhaps TRBD1 (5 bases). Germline V gives CDR1 KGHSH, CDR2 LQKENI. V dropped 4 bases and J dropped 4 bases, with 19 bases sitting between them. The CDR3 length is 16 residues. The CDR3 spells CASSQTTGTGGYGYTF. For the CDR3, the DNA is TGTGCCAGCTCACAGACCACAGGTACCGGCGGCTATGGCTACACCTTC.

This clone was seen a handful of times. The gene calls are TRBV30 and TRBJ1-3; D perhaps matches TRBD1 (6 bases). The CDR3 runs to 16 residues. V was pared by 0 bases and J by 0 bases, with 12 bases between. The germline gives CDR1 GTSNPN, CDR2 SVGIG (reference sequence). The CDR3 is CAWSVTGSASGNTIYF. The CDR3 bases are TGTGCCTGGAGTGTGACAGGCTCTGCCTCTGGAAACACCATATATTTT.

The gene calls are TRBV7-2 and TRBJ2-7; 8 bases map to TRBD2. V was pared by 2 bases and J by 2 bases, with 5 bases of the junction left unmatched. In germline, CDR1 is SGHTA, CDR2 FQGNSA. This CDR3 spans 15 amino acids. CDR3 nucleotides: TGTGCCAGCAGCTTACAGCGGGGGCCTACCTACGAGCAGTACTTC. Translation: CASSLQRGPTYEQYF.

This rearrangement joins TRBV5-4 to TRBJ1-5, with TRBD1 matching over 8 bases. V shed 3 bases, J shed 4 bases, and the junction held 6 bases outside the gene matches. The germline gives CDR1 SGHNT, CDR2 YYREEE (reference sequence). The CDR3 has 15 amino acids. The CDR3 sequence is CASSSDRDRNQPQHF. Written as DNA, the CDR3 is TGTGCCAGCAGCTCGGACAGGGATCGTAATCAGCCCCAGCATTTT.

V is TRBV18 and J is TRBJ2-7; 16 bases fit TRBD2. The germline gives CDR1 KGHSH, CDR2 LQKENI. There are 16 residues in the CDR3. Trimming removed 3 bases from V and 4 bases from J; junction bases left unmatched: 3. The CDR3 reads CASSPPGLAGGYEQYF. The CDR3 DNA reads TGTGCCAGCTCACCGCCGGGACTAGCGGGGGGGTACGAGCAGTACTTC.

The rearrangement joins TRBV29-1 to TRBJ2-5; D is undetermined. CDR1 is SQVTM, CDR2 ANQGSEA, per germline. V was clipped by 0 bases and J by 1 base, with 6 bases between them. The CDR3 runs to 13 residues. CDR3 DNA: TGCAGCGTTGAAGAGCCGGGCCAAGAGACCCAGTACTTC. As protein: CSVEEPGQETQYF.

The V gene is TRBV10-1, the J gene TRBJ2-1; D is ambiguous. Germline CDR1 and CDR2: WNHNN and SYGVQD (reference sequence). Trimming pared 0 bases from V and 6 bases from J, leaving 12 bases between. CDR3 length: 15 amino acids. CDR3 residues: CASSESGQRRNEQFF. The CDR3, as DNA: TGCGCCAGCAGTGAGTCCGGGCAACGGCGCAATGAGCAGTTCTTC.

A note on this clone: Distinct nucleotide sequences in the sample also encode this CDR3. The chain employs TRBV6-6 and TRBJ2-5; 8 bases are shared with TRBD2. Per germline, CDR1 MNHNY and CDR2 SVGAGI (reference sequence). The CDR3 has 14 residues. V lost 5 bases and J lost 1; bases outside the gene matches: 3. The CDR3 DNA reads as TGTGCCAGCAGTCTGCGGGGGGCCCAAGAGACCCAGTACTTC. It yields the protein CASSLRGAQETQYF.

V gene TRBV10-3 combines with J gene TRBJ1-1; no reliable D call. There are 12 residues in the CDR3. The germline gives CDR1 ENHRY, CDR2 SYGVKD. V was clipped by 5 bases and J by 0 bases, with 4 bases between them. CDR3 loop: CAISRLNTEAFF. The CDR3 region has the DNA TGTGCCATCAGTCGGCTGAACACTGAAGCTTTCTTT.

V is TRBV11-2 and J is TRBJ1-2, with D possibly TRBD1 on 5 matching bases. In germline, CDR1 is SGHAT, CDR2 FQNNGV. CDR3 length: 15 amino acids. V shed 5 bases and J shed 2 bases, with 15 bases lying between them. In DNA, the CDR3 is TGTGCCAGCAGCCCCGCAACGGGGGGGAACTATGGCTACACCTTC. Translating it yields CASSPATGGNYGYTF.

This chain links TRBV5-1 with TRBJ2-1; TRBD1 aligns across 8 bases. J lost 10 bases, V lost 4 bases, and 13 bases had no gene match. The CDR3 runs to 15 residues. CDR1 SGHRS and CDR2 YFSETQ come from the germline V gene. CDR3 region: CASSLRRQGAGEQFF. The DNA of the CDR3 is TGCGCCAGCAGCCTCCGTAGGCAGGGGGCGGGGGAGCAGTTCTTC.

The chain links TRBV19 to TRBJ2-2; 7 bases align to TRBD1. After removal of 6 bases from V and 0 bases from J, the junction contained 13 bases not matched to a gene. The CDR3 loop spans 18 amino acids. Germline V gene lookup returns CDR1 LNHDA and CDR2 SQIVND (reference sequence). CDR3 region: CASSTTPRDSSNTGELFF. CDR3 nucleotides: TGTGCCAGTAGCACCACCCCACGGGACAGTTCGAACACCGGGGAGCTGTTTTTT.

The V and J genes are TRBV19 and TRBJ2-1; D might be TRBD2 (6 bases). Looked up from germline, CDR1 is LNHDA and CDR2 is SQIVND (reference sequence). V lost 7 bases and J 0 bases, leaving 10 bases between the germline ends. This CDR3 has 14 amino acids. CDR3 in DNA: TGTGCCAGTACGGCGGGGAGCTCCTACAATGAGCAGTTCTTC. Protein sequence: CASTAGSSYNEQFF.

The chain joins TRBV9 to TRBJ2-3; possibly TRBD2 for D (6 bases). V was shortened by 3 bases and J by 1 base, with 21 bases between the two germline ends. CDR3 length: 18 residues. Germline loops: CDR1 SGDLS, CDR2 YYNGEE. The DNA for the CDR3 is TGTGCCAGCAGCGCCTTGGGGGGAGCTTTGGGGCGCACAGATACGCAGTATTTT. Encoded protein: CASSALGGALGRTDTQYF.

The V gene is TRBV5-4, the J gene TRBJ1-1; the D is unclear. Germline V gives CDR1 SGHNT, CDR2 YYREEE (reference sequence). V dropped 0 bases and J dropped 10 bases, with 10 bases sitting between them. This CDR3 has 12 residues. For the CDR3, the DNA is TGTGCCAGCAGCTTGGAAGGTAGTGGAGCTTTCTTT. This codes for CASSLEGSGAFF.

The chain combines TRBV10-2 with TRBJ2-2, with D unresolved. Germline loops: CDR1 WSHSY, CDR2 SAAADI. The CDR3 is 15 amino acids. V shed 0 bases and J shed 4 bases, with 9 bases lying between them. Here the CDR3 reads CASSESSGSTGELFF. CDR3 sequence (DNA): TGCGCCAGCAGTGAGTCAAGTGGAAGCACCGGGGAGCTGTTTTTT.

Concerning this clone: The DNA is left out, because the CDR3 cannot be placed on it with certainty; the CDR3 is given as TCRdb lists it. The chain recombines TRBV2 with TRBJ2-1; TRBD2, the table's D call, lacks a check against the DNA. Per the germline V gene, CDR1 is SNHLY and CDR2 is FYNNEI. The CDR3 region is 15 residues in length, termini included. The CDR3 protein is CASILDSGSYNEQFF.